The T cell receptor (beta chain) described here comes from a study of blood T cell repertoires in COVID-19. Study at large: The United States, Italy and Spain were the sources of the acute and convalescent COVID-19 samples. Nucleic acid was either cDNA or gDNA, and it came from T cells, B-cell-depleted T cells, or PBMCs.

Original analysis: Amplification from reference gene primers served as the basis for estimated nucleated cell counts. Libraries were prepared by immunoSEQ multiplex PCR; TCRdb keeps only in-frame clonotypes and omits some of them. That table is the source of V, J and clone size, and D and trimming were worked out from the DNA. The repertoire holds 35,000 to 45,000 clones, with about 88% as singletons. The sequencing input was peripheral blood. This clonotype was sampled from a human donor in a cohort sampled during active COVID-19.

This CDR3 reads CASSSGGKTGFRGYTF. DNA for the CDR3: TGTGCCAGCAGCTCGGGGGGAAAGACGGGATTTCGTGGCTACACCTTC. The chain has TRBV11-2 and TRBJ1-2; D may be TRBD1 (5 bases). CDR1 is SGHAT, CDR2 FQNNGV, per germline. This CDR3 contains 16 residues. V was cut by 4 bases and J by 7 bases, with 22 bases left in between. Drawing the rest from reference TRBV11-2 and TRBJ1-2, the complete variable domain is EAGVAQSPRYKIIEKRQSVAFWCNPISGHATLYWYQQILGQGPKLLIQFQNNGVVDDSQLPKDRFSAERLKGVDSTLKIQPAKLEDSAVYLCASSSGGKTGFRGYTFGSGTRLTVV.